Described below is a single T cell receptor beta chain sequence and its context. As yet, its antigen is unknown. The CDR3 runs to 14 residues. J was trimmed by 1 base and V by 4 bases; bases with no gene match: 1. CDR1 LNHDA and CDR2 SQIVND come from the germline V gene (reference sequence). These data are taken from a study of beta chain features in type 1 diabetes. Regarding the study as a whole: Researchers report that Type 1 diabetes patients had moderately but significantly shorter TCRB CDR3s across all four CD4+ subsets.

The isolated RNA, all of it, was reverse transcribed, so expressed TCRB transcripts were what got sequenced. Assay used: immunoSEQ multiplex PCR; TCRdb lists only in-frame clones, some missing. This table has approximately 250,000 clones, approximately 10% appearing once. Sequencing was performed on naive CD4+ T cells from blood. The TCR originated in a man in his thirties or forties with type 1 diabetes. The V gene is TRBV19, the J gene TRBJ1-5; 7 positions agree with TRBD1. CDR3 sequence reads: CASSKDRSNQPQHF. CDR3 bases: TGTGCCAGTAGTAAGGACAGGAGCAATCAGCCCCAGCATTTT.